This T cell receptor beta chain was sequenced for a study of cytomegalovirus exposure and HLA in healthy donors. Primers: 60 Vbeta forward and 13 Jbeta reverse. Profiling relied on immunoSEQ multiplex PCR, and the TCRdb table lists in-frame clones only, not all of them. The sample carries roughly 150,000 clones, roughly 83% recorded once. Germline CDR1 reads SQVTM; CDR2 reads ANQGSEA. The V end was cut by 5 bases, the J end by 0 bases, with 13 bases between. The CDR3 length is 14 residues. The chain carries TRBV29-1 and TRBJ1-2; D unresolved. The source is a man aged 30 to 45 in good health and CMV-seronegative. What was sequenced was PBMCs. This CDR3 reads CSVTSQPPNYGYTF. The CDR3 DNA reads TGCAGCGTTACTAGCCAGCCTCCTAACTATGGCTACACCTTC.